A single sample gave rise to the 2 T cell receptor beta chains below, sequenced in a study of technical replicates of blood from a handful of donors. Data came from immunoSEQ multiplex PCR; TCRdb stores just in-frame clones and leaves some out. The sample lists 85,000 to 95,000 clones; around 96% were seen once. Sequencing used T cells isolated from PBMCs. The receptors were gathered from a human donor in good health.

The chain joins TRBV21-1 to TRBJ1-1; the table's D call, TRBD1, has no DNA check behind it. TRBV21-1 is given as a pseudogene. This CDR3 contains 14 residues. The chain's CDR3 is CASSKGGWDTEAFF. The DNA of the CDR3 is TGTGCCAGCAGCAAAGGGGGCTGGGACACTGAAGCTTTCTTT.

The genes are TRBV12-5 and TRBJ1-1; D is uncertain. This CDR3 spans 12 amino acids. The germline V and J ends were trimmed by 2 bases and 5 bases, with 6 bases remaining between them. Germline V lookup: CDR1 LGHNT, CDR2 FRNRAP. CDR3 protein: CASGLLKTEAFF. CDR3 nucleotides: TGTGCTAGTGGTTTGCTAAAGACTGAAGCTTTCTTT.